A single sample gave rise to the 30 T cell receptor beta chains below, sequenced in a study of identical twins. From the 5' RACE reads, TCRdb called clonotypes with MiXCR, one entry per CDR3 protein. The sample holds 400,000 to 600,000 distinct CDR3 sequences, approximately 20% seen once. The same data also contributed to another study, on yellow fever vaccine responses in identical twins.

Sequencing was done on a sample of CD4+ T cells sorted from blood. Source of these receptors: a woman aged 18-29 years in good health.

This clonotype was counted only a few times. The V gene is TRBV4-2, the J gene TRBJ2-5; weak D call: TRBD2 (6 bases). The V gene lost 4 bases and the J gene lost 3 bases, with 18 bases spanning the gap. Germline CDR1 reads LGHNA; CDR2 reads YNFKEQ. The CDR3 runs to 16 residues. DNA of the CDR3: TGTGCCAGCAGCCCAACAAAGGGGACTGGCGAAGAGACCCAGTACTTC. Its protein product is CASSPTKGTGEETQYF.

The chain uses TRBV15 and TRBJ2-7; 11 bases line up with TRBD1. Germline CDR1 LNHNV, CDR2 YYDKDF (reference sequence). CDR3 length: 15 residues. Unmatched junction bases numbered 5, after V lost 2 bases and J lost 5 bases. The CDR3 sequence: CATSRSGTGGNEQYF. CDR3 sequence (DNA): TGTGCCACCAGCAGATCCGGGACAGGGGGTAACGAGCAGTACTTC.

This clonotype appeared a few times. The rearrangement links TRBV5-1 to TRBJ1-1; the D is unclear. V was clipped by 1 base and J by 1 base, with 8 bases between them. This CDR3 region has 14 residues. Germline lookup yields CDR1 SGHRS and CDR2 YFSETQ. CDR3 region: CASSLSSSNTEAFF. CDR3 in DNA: TGCGCCAGCAGCTTGTCGTCCTCGAACACTGAAGCTTTCTTT.

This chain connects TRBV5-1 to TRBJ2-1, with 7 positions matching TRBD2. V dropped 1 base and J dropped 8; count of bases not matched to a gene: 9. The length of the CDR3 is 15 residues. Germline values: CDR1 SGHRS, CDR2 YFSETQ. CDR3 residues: CASSLKGGSIDEQFF. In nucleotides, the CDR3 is TGCGCCAGCAGCTTGAAGGGCGGGAGTATCGATGAGCAGTTCTTC.

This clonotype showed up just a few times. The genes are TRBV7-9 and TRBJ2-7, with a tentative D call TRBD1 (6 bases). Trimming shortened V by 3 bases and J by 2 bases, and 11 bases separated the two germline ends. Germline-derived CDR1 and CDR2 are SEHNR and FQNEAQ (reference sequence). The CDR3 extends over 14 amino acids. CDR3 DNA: TGTGCCAGCAGCTTGGAGGACAGCACCTACGAGCAGTACTTC. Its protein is CASSLEDSTYEQYF.

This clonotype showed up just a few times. The CDR3 sequence: CASRGVNYGYTF. The CDR3, as DNA: TGTGCCAGCCGGGGGGTTAACTATGGCTACACCTTC. The chain uses TRBV7-6 and TRBJ1-2, with D tentatively TRBD1 (5 bases). The length of the CDR3 is 12 residues. Deletions cut 8 bases from V and 1 base from J, with 8 bases between. Germline V gene data show CDR1 as SGHVS and CDR2 as FNYEAQ.

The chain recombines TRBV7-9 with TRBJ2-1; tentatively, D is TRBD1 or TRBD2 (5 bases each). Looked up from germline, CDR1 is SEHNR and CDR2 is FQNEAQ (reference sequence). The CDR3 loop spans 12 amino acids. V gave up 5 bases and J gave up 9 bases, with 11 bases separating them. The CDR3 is CASSPWDGEQFF. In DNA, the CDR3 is TGTGCCAGCAGCCCCTGGGACGGTGAGCAGTTCTTC.

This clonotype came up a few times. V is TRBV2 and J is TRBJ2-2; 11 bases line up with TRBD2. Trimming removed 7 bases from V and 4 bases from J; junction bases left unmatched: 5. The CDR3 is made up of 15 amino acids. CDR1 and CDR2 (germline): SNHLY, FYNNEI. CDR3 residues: CASKGTSGVTGELFF. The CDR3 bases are TGTGCCAGCAAAGGGACTAGCGGCGTCACCGGGGAGCTGTTTTTT. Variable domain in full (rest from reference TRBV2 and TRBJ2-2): EPEVTQTPSHQVTQMGQEVILRCVPISNHLYFYWYRQILGQKVEFLVSFYNNEISEKSEIFDDQFSVERPDGSNFTLKIRSTKLEDSAMYFCASKGTSGVTGELFFGEGSRLTVL.

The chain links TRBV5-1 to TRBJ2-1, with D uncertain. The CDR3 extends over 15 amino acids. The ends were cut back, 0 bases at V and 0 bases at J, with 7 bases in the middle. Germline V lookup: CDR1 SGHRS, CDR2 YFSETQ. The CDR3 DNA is TGCGCCAGCAGCTTGGCGCAGATCTCCTACAATGAGCAGTTCTTC. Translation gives CASSLAQISYNEQFF.

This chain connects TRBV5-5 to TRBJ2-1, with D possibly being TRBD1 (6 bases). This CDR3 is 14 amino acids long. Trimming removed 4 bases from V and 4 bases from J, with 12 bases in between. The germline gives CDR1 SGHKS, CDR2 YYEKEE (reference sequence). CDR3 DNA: TGTGCCAGCAGCAAGGGACAACTATACAATGAGCAGTTCTTC. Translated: CASSKGQLYNEQFF.

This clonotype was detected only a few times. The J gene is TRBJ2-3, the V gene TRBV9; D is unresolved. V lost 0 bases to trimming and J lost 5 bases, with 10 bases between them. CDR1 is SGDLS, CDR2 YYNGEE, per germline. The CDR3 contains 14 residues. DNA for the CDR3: TGTGCCAGCAGCGTAGGAGGAGTTAGAGATACGCAGTATTTT. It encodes CASSVGGVRDTQYF.

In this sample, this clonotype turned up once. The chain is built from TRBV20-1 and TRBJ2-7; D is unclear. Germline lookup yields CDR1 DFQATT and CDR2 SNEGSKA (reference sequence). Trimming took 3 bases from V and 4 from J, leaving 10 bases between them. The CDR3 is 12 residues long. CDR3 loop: CSASNVEYEQYV. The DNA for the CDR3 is TGCAGTGCTAGTAATGTGGAATACGAGCAGTACGTC.

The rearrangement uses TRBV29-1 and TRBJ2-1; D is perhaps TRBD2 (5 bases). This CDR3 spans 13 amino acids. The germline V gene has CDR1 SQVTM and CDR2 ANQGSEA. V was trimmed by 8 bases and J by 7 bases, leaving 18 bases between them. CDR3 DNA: TGCAGCTCTTGGTGGACTCTTGATAATGAGCAGTTCTTC. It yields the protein CSSWWTLDNEQFF.

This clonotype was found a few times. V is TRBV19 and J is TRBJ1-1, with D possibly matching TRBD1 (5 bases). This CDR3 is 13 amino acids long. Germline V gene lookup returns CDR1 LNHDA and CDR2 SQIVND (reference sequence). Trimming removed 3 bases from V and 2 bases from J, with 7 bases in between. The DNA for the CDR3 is TGTGCCAGTAGTATTGGACAAAACACTGAAGCTTTCTTT. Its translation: CASSIGQNTEAFF.

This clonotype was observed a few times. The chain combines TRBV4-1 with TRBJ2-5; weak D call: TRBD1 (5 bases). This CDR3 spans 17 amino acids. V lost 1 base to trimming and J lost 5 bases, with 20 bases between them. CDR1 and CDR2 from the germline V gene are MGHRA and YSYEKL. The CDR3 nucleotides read TGCGCCAGCAGCCAAGTCCCCGCTACAGGTTTTGTTGAGACCCAGTACTTC. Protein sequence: CASSQVPATGFVETQYF.

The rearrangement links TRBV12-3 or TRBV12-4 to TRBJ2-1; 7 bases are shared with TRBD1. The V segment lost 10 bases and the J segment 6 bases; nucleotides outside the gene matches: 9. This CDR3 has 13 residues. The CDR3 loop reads CATTQGQRNEQFF. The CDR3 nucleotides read TGTGCCACCACACAGGGGCAACGCAATGAGCAGTTCTTC.

The CDR3 sequence: CASSVGPAGVGYEQYF. In DNA, the CDR3 is TGTGCCAGCAGCGTAGGGCCAGCGGGAGTCGGATACGAGCAGTACTTC. The chain couples TRBV9 to TRBJ2-7; 8 bases are shared with TRBD2. The germline gives CDR1 SGDLS, CDR2 YYNGEE. The CDR3 consists of 16 residues. Trimming cost V 0 bases and J 4 bases; bases outside gene matches: 9.

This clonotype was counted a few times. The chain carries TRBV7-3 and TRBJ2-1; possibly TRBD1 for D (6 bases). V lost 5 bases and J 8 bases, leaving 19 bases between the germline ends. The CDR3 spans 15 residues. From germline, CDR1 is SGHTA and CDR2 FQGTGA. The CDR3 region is CASSRGQFTVDEQFF. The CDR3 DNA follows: TGTGCCAGCAGCCGTGGACAGTTTACAGTCGATGAGCAGTTCTTC.

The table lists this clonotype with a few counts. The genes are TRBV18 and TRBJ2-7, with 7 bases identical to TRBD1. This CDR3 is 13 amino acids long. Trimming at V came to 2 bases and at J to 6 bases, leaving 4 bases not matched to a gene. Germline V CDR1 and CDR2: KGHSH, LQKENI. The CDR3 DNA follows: TGTGCCAGCTCACCAAACCGGGACAGCGAGCAGTACGTC. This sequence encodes CASSPNRDSEQYV.

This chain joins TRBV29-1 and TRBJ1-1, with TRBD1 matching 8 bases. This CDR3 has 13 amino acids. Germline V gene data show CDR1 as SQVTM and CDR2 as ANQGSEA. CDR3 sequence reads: CSPDQGAHLEAFF. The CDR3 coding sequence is TGCAGTCCCGACCAGGGGGCCCATCTTGAAGCTTTCTTT.

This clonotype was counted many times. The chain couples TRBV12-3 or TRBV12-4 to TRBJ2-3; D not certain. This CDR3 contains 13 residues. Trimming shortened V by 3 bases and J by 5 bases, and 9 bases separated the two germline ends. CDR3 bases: TGTGCCAGCAGTTTCGCGGCCGGAGATACGCAGTATTTT. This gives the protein CASSFAAGDTQYF.

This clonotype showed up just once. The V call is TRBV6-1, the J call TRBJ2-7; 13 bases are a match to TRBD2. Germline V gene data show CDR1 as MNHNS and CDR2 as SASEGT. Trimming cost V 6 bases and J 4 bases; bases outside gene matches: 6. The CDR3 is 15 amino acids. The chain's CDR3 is CASSSGTSGEYEQYV. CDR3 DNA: TGTGCCAGCAGCTCCGGGACTAGCGGGGAGTACGAGCAGTACGTC.

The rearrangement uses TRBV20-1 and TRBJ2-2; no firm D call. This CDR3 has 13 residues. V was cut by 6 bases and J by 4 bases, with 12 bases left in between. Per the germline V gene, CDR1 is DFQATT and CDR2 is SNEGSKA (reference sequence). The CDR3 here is CSASSTPTGELFF. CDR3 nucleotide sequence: TGCAGTGCCTCCTCTACCCCCACCGGGGAGCTGTTTTTT.

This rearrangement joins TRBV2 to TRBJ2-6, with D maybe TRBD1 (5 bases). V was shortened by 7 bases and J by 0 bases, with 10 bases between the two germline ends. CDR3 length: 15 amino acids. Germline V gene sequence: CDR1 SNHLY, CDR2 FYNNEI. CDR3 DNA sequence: TGTGCCAGCACACGACAGCTCTCTGGGGCCAACGTCCTGACTTTC. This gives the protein CASTRQLSGANVLTF.

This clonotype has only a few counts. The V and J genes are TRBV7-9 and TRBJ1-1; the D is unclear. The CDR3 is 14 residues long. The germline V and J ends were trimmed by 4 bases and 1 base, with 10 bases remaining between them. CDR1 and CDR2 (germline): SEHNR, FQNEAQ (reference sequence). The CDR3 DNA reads TGTGCCAGCAGCTCCCCAGCGGCGAACACTGAAGCTTTCTTT. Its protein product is CASSSPAANTEAFF.

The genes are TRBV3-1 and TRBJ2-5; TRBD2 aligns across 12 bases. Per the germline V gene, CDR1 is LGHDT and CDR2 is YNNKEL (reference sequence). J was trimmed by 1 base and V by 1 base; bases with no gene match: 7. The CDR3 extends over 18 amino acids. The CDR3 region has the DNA TGTGCCAGCAGCCAAGGTCCGGGACTAGCGGGTTTCCAAGAGACCCAGTACTTC. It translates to CASSQGPGLAGFQETQYF.

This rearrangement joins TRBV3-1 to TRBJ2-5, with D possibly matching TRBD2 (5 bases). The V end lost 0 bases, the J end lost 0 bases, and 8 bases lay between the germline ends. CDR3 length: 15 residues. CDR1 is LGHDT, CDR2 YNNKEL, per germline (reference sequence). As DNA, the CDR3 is TGTGCCAGCAGCCAAGACCCGGACTACCAAGAGACCCAGTACTTC. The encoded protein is CASSQDPDYQETQYF.

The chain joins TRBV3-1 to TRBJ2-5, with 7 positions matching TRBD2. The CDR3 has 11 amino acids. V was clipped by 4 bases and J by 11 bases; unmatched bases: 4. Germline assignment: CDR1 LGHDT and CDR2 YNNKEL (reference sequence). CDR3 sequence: CASSRGGQQYF. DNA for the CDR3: TGTGCCAGCAGCCGCGGGGGTCAGCAGTACTTC.

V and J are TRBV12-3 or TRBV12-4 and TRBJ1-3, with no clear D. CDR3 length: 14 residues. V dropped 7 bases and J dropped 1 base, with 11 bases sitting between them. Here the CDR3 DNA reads TGTGCCAGCAACCCAGGCGTGTCTGGAAACACCATATATTTT. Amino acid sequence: CASNPGVSGNTIYF.

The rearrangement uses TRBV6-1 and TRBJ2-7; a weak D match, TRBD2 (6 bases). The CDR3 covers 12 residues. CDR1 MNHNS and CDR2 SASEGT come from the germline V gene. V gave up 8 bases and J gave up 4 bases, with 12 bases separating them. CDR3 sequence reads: CASRENSYEQYF. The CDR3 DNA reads TGTGCCAGCCGGGAGAACAGTTACGAGCAGTACTTC.